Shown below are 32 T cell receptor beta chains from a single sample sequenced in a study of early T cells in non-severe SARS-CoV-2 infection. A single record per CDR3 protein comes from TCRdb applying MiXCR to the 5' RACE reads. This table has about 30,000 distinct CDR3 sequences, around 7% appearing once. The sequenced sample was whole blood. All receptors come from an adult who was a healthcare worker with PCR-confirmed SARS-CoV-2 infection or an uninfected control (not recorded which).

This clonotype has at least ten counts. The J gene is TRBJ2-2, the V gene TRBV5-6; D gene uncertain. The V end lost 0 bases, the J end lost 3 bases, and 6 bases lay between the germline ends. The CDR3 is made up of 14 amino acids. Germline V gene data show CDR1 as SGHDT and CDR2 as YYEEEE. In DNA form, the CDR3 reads TGTGCCAGCAGCTTGGGTCGAGACACCGGGGAGCTGTTTTTT. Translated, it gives CASSLGRDTGELFF. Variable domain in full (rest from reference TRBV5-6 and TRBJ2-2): DAGVTQSPTHLIKTRGQQVTLRCSPKSGHDTVSWYQQALGQGPQFIFQYYEEEERQRGNFPDRFSGHQFPNYSSELNVNALLLGDSALYLCASSLGRDTGELFFGEGSRLTVL.

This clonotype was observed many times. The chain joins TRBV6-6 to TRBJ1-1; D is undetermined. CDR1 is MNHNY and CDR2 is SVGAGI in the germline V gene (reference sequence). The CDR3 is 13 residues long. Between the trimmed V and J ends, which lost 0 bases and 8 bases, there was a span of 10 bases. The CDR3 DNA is TGTGCCAGCAGTTACTCGAGTGGAATGGAAGCTTTCTTT. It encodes CASSYSSGMEAFF.

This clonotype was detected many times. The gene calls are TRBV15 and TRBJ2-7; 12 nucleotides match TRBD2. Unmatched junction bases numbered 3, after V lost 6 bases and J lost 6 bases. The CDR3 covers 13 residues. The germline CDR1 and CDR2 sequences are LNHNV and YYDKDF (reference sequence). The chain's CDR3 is CATSRGLAGEQYF. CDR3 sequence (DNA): TGTGCCACCAGTAGGGGACTAGCGGGCGAGCAGTACTTC. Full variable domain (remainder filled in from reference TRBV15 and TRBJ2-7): DAMVIQNPRYQVTQFGKPVTLSCSQTLNHNVMYWYQQKSSQAPKLLFHYYDKDFNNEADTPDNFQSRRPNTSFCFLDIRSPGLGDTAMYLCATSRGLAGEQYFGPGTRLTVT.

The CDR3 region has the DNA TGTGCCAGCAGCTTGCTGACTAGCGGGGTCACAGATACGCAGTATTTT. Translation gives CASSLLTSGVTDTQYF. The chain couples TRBV5-5 to TRBJ2-3, with 11 bases matching TRBD2. The germline gives CDR1 SGHKS, CDR2 YYEKEE (reference sequence). The CDR3 extends over 16 amino acids. V shed 1 base, J shed 2 bases, and the junction held 3 bases outside the gene matches.

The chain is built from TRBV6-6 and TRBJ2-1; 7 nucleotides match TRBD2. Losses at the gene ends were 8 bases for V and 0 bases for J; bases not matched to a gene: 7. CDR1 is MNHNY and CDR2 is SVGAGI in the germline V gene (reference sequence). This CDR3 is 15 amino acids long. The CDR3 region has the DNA TGTGCCAGCTCTCTTCGGGGGGACTCCTACAATGAGCAGTTCTTC. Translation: CASSLRGDSYNEQFF.

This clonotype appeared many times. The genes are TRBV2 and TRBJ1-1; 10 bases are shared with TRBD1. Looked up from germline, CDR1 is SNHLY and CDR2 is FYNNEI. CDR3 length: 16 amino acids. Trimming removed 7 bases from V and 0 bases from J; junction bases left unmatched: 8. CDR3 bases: TGTGCCAGCAAAGGACAGGGGGGGATTATGAACACTGAAGCTTTCTTT. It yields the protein CASKGQGGIMNTEAFF.

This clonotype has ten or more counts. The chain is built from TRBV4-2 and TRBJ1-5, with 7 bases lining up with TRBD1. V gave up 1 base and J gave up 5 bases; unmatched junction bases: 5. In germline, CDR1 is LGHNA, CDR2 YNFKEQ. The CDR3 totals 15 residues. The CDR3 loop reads CASSQVNRGDQPQHF. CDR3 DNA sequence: TGTGCCAGCAGCCAAGTGAACAGGGGTGATCAGCCCCAGCATTTT.

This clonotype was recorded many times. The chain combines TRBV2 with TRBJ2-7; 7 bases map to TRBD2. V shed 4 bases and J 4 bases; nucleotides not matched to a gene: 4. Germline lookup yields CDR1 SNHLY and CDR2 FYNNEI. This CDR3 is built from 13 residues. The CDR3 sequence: CASSGLAVYEQYF. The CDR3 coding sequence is TGTGCCAGCAGTGGGCTAGCGGTGTACGAGCAGTACTTC.

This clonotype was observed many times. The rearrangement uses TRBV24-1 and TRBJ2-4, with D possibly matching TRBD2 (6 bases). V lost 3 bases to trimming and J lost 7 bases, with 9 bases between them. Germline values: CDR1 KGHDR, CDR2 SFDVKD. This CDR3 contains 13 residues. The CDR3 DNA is TGTGCCACCAGTGATGGAGGGTTGAACATTCAGTACTTC. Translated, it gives CATSDGGLNIQYF.

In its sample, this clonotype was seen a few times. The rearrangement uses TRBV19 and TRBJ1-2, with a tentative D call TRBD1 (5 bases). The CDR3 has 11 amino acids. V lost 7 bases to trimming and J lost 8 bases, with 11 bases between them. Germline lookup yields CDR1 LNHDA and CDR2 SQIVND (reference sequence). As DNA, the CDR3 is TGTGCCAGTATCGGGACGCAAGGCTACACCTTC. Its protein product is CASIGTQGYTF.

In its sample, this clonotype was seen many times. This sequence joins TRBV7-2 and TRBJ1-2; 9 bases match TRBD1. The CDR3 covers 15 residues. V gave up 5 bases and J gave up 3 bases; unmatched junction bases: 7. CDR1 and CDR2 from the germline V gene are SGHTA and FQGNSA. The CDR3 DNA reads TGTGCCAGCAGCACCCGGACAGGGGCCCACTATGGCTACACCTTC. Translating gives CASSTRTGAHYGYTF. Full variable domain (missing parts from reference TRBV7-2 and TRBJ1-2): GAGVSQSPSNKVTEKGKDVELRCDPISGHTALYWYRQSLGQGLEFLIYFQGNSAPDKSGLPSDRFSAERTGGSVSTLTIQRTQQEDSAVYLCASSTRTGAHYGYTFGSGTRLTVV.

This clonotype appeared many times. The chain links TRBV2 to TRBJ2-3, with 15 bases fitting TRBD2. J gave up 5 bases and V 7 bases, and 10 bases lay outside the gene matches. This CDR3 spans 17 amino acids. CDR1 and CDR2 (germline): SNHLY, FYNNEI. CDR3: CASTERTSGRAGDTQYF. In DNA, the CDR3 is TGTGCCAGCACCGAAAGGACTAGCGGGAGGGCCGGAGATACGCAGTATTTT.

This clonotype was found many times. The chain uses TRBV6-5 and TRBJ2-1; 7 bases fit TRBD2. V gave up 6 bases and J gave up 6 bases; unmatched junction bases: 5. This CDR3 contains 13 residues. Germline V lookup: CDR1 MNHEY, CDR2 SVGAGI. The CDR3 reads CASRQKRGNEQFF. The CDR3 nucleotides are TGTGCCAGCAGACAAAAGCGGGGCAATGAGCAGTTCTTC.

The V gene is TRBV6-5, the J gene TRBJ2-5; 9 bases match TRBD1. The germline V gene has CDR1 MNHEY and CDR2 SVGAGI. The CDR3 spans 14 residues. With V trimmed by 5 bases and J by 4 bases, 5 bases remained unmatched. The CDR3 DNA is TGTGCCAGCAGTACGGGGACAGGGAGAGAGACCCAGTACTTC. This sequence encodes CASSTGTGRETQYF.

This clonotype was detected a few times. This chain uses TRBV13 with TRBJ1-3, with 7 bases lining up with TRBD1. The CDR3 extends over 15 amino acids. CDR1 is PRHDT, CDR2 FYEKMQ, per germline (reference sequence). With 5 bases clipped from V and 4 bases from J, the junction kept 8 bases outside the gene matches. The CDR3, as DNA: TGTGCCAGCAGCAGCTGGACAGGTTCCGGAAACACCATATATTTT. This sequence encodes CASSSWTGSGNTIYF.

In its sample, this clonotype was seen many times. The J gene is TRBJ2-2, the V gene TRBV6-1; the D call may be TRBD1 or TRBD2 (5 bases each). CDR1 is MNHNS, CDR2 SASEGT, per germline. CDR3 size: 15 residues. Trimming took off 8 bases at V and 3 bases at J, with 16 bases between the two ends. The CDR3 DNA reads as TGTGCCAGCCCGAGAGGGGAAGGGGACACCGGGGAGCTGTTTTTT. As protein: CASPRGEGDTGELFF.

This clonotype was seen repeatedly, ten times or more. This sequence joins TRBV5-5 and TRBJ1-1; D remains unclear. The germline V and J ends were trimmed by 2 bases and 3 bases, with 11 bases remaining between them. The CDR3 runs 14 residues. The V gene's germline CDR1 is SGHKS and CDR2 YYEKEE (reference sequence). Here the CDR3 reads CASSLSPAYTEAFF. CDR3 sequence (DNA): TGTGCCAGCAGCTTATCCCCGGCGTACACTGAAGCTTTCTTT.

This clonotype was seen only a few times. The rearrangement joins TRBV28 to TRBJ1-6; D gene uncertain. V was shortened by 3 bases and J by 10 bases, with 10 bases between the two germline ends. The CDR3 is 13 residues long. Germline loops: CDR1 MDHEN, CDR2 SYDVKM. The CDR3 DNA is TGTGCCAGCAGTTTTAGGCGTGCCTCACCCCTCCACTTT. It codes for CASSFRRASPLHF. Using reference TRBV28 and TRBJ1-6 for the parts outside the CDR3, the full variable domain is DVKVTQSSRYLVKRTGEKVFLECVQDMDHENMFWYRQDPGLGLRLIYFSYDVKMKEKGDIPEGYSVSREKKERFSLILESASTNQTSMYLCASSFRRASPLHFGNGTRLTVT.

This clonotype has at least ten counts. The CDR3 reads CASSQQQGFGSPLHF. CDR3 nucleotides: TGTGCCAGCAGCCAACAACAGGGCTTTGGCTCACCCCTCCACTTT. The chain joins TRBV14 to TRBJ1-6, with D tentatively TRBD1 (6 bases). V was cut by 2 bases and J by 10 bases, with 15 bases left in between. CDR1 and CDR2 (germline): SGHDN, FVKESK. This CDR3 spans 15 amino acids.

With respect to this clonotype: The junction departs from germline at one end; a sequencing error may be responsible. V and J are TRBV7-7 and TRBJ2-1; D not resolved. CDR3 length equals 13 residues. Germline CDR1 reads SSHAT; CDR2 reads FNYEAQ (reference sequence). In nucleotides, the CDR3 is TGTGCTAGCAGCTTCGGGCCAAACAATGAGCAGTTCTTC. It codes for CASSFGPNNEQFF.

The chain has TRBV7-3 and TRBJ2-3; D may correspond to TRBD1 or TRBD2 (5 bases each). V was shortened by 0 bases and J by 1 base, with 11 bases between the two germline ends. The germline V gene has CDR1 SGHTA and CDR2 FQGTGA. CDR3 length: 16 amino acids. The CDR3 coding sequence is TGTGCCAGCAGCTTAACTCGGGGCAGTGGCACAGATACGCAGTATTTT. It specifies CASSLTRGSGTDTQYF.

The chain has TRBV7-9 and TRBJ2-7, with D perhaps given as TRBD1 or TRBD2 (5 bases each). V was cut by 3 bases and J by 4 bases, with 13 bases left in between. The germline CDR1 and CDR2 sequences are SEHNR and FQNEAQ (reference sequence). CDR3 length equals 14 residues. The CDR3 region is CASSFGGSSYEQYF. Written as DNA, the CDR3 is TGTGCCAGCAGCTTTGGGGGATCATCTTACGAGCAGTACTTC.

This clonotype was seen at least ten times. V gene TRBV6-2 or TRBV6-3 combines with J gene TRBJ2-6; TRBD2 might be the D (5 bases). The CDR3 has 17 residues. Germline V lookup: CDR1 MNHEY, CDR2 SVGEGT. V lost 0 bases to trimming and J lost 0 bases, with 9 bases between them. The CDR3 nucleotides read TGTGCCAGCAGTTACTCGAGGGTGGACTCTGGGGCCAACGTCCTGACTTTC. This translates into CASSYSRVDSGANVLTF.

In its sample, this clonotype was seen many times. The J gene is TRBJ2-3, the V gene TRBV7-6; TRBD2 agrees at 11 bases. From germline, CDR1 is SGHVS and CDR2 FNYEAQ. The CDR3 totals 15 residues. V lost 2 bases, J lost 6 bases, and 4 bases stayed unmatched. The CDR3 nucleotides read TGTGCCAGCAGCTTACCCTCTAGCGGGGGGGATACGCAGTATTTT. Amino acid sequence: CASSLPSSGGDTQYF.

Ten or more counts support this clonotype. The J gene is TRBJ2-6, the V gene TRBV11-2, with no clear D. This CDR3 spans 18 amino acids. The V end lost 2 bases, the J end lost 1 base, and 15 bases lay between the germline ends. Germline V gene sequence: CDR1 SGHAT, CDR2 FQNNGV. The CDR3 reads CASSLRDGYGSGANVLTF. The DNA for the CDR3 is TGTGCCAGCAGCTTAAGGGATGGATATGGGTCTGGGGCCAACGTCCTGACTTTC.

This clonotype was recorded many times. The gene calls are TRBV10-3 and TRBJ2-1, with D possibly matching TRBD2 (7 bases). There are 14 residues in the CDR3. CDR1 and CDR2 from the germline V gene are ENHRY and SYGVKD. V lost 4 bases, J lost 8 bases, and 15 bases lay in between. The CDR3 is CAISAPREGDEQFF. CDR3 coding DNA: TGTGCCATCAGTGCACCAAGGGAGGGGGATGAGCAGTTCTTC.

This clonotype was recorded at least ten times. The DNA for the CDR3 is TGTGCCAGCTCACCTAGACAGGGAGTCTTAGATGGCTACACCTTC. This codes for CASSPRQGVLDGYTF. The chain uses TRBV18 and TRBJ1-2, with 7 bases that match TRBD1. The CDR3 covers 15 residues. Per germline, CDR1 KGHSH and CDR2 LQKENI. With 3 bases clipped from V and 6 bases from J, the junction kept 10 bases outside the gene matches. Full variable domain (remainder filled in from reference TRBV18 and TRBJ1-2): NAGVMQNPRHLVRRRGQEARLRCSPMKGHSHVYWYRQLPEEGLKFMVYLQKENIIDESGMPKERFSAEFPKEGPSILRIQQVVRGDSAAYFCASSPRQGVLDGYTFGSGTRLTVV.

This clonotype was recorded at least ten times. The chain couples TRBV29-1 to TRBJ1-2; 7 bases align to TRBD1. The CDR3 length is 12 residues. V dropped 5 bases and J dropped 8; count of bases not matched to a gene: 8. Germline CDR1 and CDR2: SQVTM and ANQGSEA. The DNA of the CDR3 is TGCAGCGTTCTCGACAGGGTATACGGCTACACCTTC. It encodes CSVLDRVYGYTF.

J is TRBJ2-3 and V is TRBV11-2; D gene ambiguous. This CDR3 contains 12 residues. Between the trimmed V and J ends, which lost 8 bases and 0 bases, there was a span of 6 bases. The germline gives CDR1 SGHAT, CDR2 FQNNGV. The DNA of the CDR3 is TGTGCCAGCCGACGTAGCACAGATACGCAGTATTTT. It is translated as CASRRSTDTQYF.

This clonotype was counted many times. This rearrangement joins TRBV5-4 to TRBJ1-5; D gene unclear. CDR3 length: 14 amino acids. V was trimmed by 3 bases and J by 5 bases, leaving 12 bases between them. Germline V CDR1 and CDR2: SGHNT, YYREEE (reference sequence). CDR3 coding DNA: TGTGCCAGCAGCTCCGGCCCTACCTATCAGCCCCAGCATTTT. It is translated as CASSSGPTYQPQHF. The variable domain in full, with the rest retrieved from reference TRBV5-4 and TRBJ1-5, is ETGVTQSPTHLIKTRGQQVTLRCSSQSGHNTVSWYQQALGQGPQFIFQYYREEENGRGNFPPRFSGLQFPNYSSELNVNALELDDSALYLCASSSGPTYQPQHFGDGTRLSIL.

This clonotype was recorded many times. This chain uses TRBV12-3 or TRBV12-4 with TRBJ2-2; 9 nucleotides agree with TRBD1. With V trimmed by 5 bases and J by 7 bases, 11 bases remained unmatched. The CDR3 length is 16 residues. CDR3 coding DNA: TGTGCCAGCAGTGCCGGGACAGGGAGTAGTATCGGGGAGCTGTTTTTT. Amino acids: CASSAGTGSSIGELFF.

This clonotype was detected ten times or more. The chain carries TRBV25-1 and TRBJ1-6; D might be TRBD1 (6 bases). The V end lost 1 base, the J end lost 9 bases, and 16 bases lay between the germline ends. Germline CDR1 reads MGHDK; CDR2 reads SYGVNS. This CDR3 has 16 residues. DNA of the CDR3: TGTGCCAGCAGTGAATTTGTAGGTCAGGGGACTTCACCCCTCCACTTT. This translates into CASSEFVGQGTSPLHF. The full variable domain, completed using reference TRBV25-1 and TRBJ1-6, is EADIYQTPRYLVIGTGKKITLECSQTMGHDKMYWYQQDPGMELHLIHYSYGVNSTEKGDLSSESTVSRIRTEHFPLTLESARPSHTSQYLCASSEFVGQGTSPLHFGNGTRLTVT.